These 14 T cell receptor beta chains originate from one sample sequenced in a study of blood T cells in healthy people across ages. For the second PCR, which ran for 7 to 11 cycles, a sample-barcoded 5' primer and a J-beta primer mix were used. TCRdb reprocessed the 5' RACE reads with MiXCR, giving one entry per CDR3 protein. This sample has approximately 1.5 million distinct CDR3 sequences, with 34% found just once. Sequencing was performed on blood. These receptors originate from a woman in her twenties or thirties in good health.

This clonotype has just a few counts. The chain recombines TRBV5-1 with TRBJ2-5; D gene uncertain. Germline V gene data show CDR1 as SGHRS and CDR2 as YFSETQ. V gave up 5 bases and J gave up 2 bases, with 13 bases separating them. The CDR3 is 14 residues long. The CDR3 DNA follows: TGCGCCAGCAGAGCGTCGACGACGCAAGAGACCCAGTACTTC. Encoded protein: CASRASTTQETQYF.

This clonotype has a handful of counts. V is TRBV7-9 and J is TRBJ2-6, with D hard to call. Trimming pared 6 bases from V and 0 bases from J, leaving 9 bases between. The CDR3 spans 15 residues. In germline, CDR1 is SEHNR, CDR2 FQNEAQ (reference sequence). In DNA form, the CDR3 reads TGTGCCAGCAGATCCTCTATCTCTGGGGCCAACGTCCTGACTTTC. Translation gives CASRSSISGANVLTF.

The rearrangement uses TRBV20-1 and TRBJ2-7; 9 nucleotides agree with TRBD2. The CDR3 is 14 residues long. Germline CDR1 is DFQATT and CDR2 is SNEGSKA (reference sequence). The junction had 9 bases not matched to a gene; V was cut back by 4 bases and J by 5 bases. CDR3 in amino acids: CSATSRGLADEQYF. The CDR3 DNA sequence: TGCAGTGCTACCTCTAGGGGACTAGCCGACGAGCAGTACTTC.

In this sample, this clonotype turned up a few times. V is TRBV7-9 and J is TRBJ2-7, with a possible D match to TRBD2 (7 bases). V shed 4 bases and J shed 6 bases, with 19 bases lying between them. The length of the CDR3 is 15 residues. The germline CDR1 and CDR2 sequences are SEHNR and FQNEAQ (reference sequence). The CDR3 is CASSSAGGPAGEQYF. The CDR3 nucleotides read TGTGCCAGCAGCTCCGCCGGGGGGCCAGCTGGCGAGCAGTACTTC.

V usage is TRBV4-1 and J usage is TRBJ2-7, with 9 bases that match TRBD2. The V and J ends lost 4 bases and 4 bases, in that order; junction bases with no gene match: 17. CDR1 and CDR2 from the germline V gene are MGHRA and YSYEKL. CDR3 length: 18 residues. For the CDR3, the DNA is TGCGCCAGCAGCCCACTGGGGCGGGAGGGGGATGTCCGATACGAGCAGTACTTC. Its translation is CASSPLGREGDVRYEQYF.

The genes are TRBV4-2 and TRBJ1-6, with a tentative D call TRBD1 (5 bases). This CDR3 contains 21 residues. Trimming cost V 0 bases and J 0 bases, with 21 bases left between them. CDR1 LGHNA and CDR2 YNFKEQ come from the germline V gene. This CDR3 is CASSQEPGDPLIFSYNSPLHF. CDR3 DNA sequence: TGTGCCAGCAGCCAAGAACCTGGGGACCCCCTCATATTCTCCTATAATTCACCCCTCCACTTT.

About this clonotype itself: With a much larger clone just one base away, this may be a read error. The V gene is TRBV4-2, the J gene TRBJ2-7; no reliable D call. The V gene's germline CDR1 is LGHNA and CDR2 YNFKEQ. V lost 1 base and J 9 bases, leaving 10 bases between the germline ends. This CDR3 has 12 residues. The CDR3 region is CASSQAPGGQYF. DNA for the CDR3: TGTGCCAGCAGCCAAGCACCGGGCGGGCAGTACTTC.

On this clonotype: The germline gene is not matched at one end of the junction; a read error may be the cause. V gene TRBV29-1 combines with J gene TRBJ2-7; unclear D gene. Germline values: CDR1 SQVTM, CDR2 ANQGSEA. CDR3 length: 11 amino acids. In nucleotides, the CDR3 is TGCGGCGTTGAGGTAGGCTACGAGCAGTACTTC. It codes for CGVEVGYEQYF.

V gene TRBV12-3 or TRBV12-4 combines with J gene TRBJ1-5, with D unclear. The CDR3 sequence is 13 residues long. With 3 bases removed from V and 7 bases from J, the gap between germline ends came to 10 bases. Written as DNA, the CDR3 is TGTGCCAGCAGTTTTCAGTCTCGGCAGCCCCAGCATTTT. Translation gives CASSFQSRQPQHF.

There are many counts of this clonotype. The chain recombines TRBV6-6 with TRBJ1-1; D might be TRBD1 (6 bases). The V and J ends lost 4 bases and 0 bases respectively, with 12 bases between them. This CDR3 is 15 amino acids long. CDR1 and CDR2 from the germline V gene are MNHNY and SVGAGI (reference sequence). DNA of the CDR3: TGTGCCAGCAGTTTGGACGGGGGGCTGAACACTGAAGCTTTCTTT. It translates to CASSLDGGLNTEAFF.

The chain employs TRBV30 and TRBJ1-1; no definite D call. Deletions cut 1 base from V and 1 base from J, with 10 bases between. CDR1 GTSNPN and CDR2 SVGIG come from the germline V gene (reference sequence). The CDR3 is made up of 14 amino acids. Written as DNA, the CDR3 is TGTGCCTGGAGTGAGGGCCAGCCGAACACTGAAGCTTTCTTT. It encodes CAWSEGQPNTEAFF.

The chain's CDR3 is CASSERQGRQPQHF. The CDR3 nucleotides are TGTGCCAGCAGTGAACGGCAGGGGCGACAGCCCCAGCATTTT. This rearrangement joins TRBV2 to TRBJ1-5, with TRBD1 as a possible D gene (6 bases). V lost 2 bases and J lost 7, with 12 bases in between. This CDR3 is built from 14 residues. Germline V CDR1 and CDR2: SNHLY, FYNNEI.

This clonotype was counted between two and nine times. The chain has TRBV27 and TRBJ2-7; 8 nucleotides agree with TRBD1. CDR1 and CDR2 from the germline V gene are MNHEY and SMNVEV (reference sequence). J was trimmed by 5 bases and V by 2 bases; bases with no gene match: 11. CDR3 size: 16 residues. Here the CDR3 reads CASSLLDGQGVNEQYF. The CDR3 DNA reads as TGTGCCAGCAGTTTACTCGACGGACAGGGAGTAAACGAGCAGTACTTC.

The genes are TRBV20-1 and TRBJ1-5; possibly TRBD1 for D (6 bases). CDR1 is DFQATT and CDR2 is SNEGSKA in the germline V gene (reference sequence). V lost 2 bases and J 0 bases, leaving 11 bases between the germline ends. The CDR3 contains 15 residues. The CDR3 loop is CSARIRGTSNQPQHF. The CDR3 nucleotides are TGCAGTGCTAGAATCAGGGGTACTAGCAATCAGCCCCAGCATTTT.